Below, 27 T cell receptor beta chains from the same sample are listed, as sequenced in a study of Ad26.COV2.S vaccination and SARS-CoV-2 variants. Indicated treatment: some 20 received Ad26.COV2.S at low or high dose, single or two shots; several received placebo; per-sample allocation not given. Sampling was performed 63 days after the first vaccine or placebo injection. The table came from immunoSEQ multiplex PCR; TCRdb's copy has only in-frame clones and leaves some out. The sample lists around 320,000 clones; more than 75% were seen once. The specimen comprised peripheral blood, sampled in a trial of Ad26.COV2.S vaccine versus placebo. The receptors originated from a person between 18 and 59 years old who received the Ad26.COV2.S COVID-19 vaccine or a placebo.

The gene calls are TRBV5-8 and TRBJ1-3; TRBD1 agrees at 7 bases. The junction had 5 bases not matched to a gene; V was cut back by 7 bases and J by 1 base. The V gene's germline CDR1 is SGHTS and CDR2 YDEGEE. This CDR3 has 14 amino acids. CDR3 in DNA: TGTGCCAGCGGGGACAGCCGATCTGGAAACACCATATATTTT. It is translated as CASGDSRSGNTIYF.

V gene TRBV12-3 or TRBV12-4 combines with J gene TRBJ1-1; D perhaps matches TRBD1 (5 bases). Trimming took 3 bases from V and 6 from J, leaving 11 bases between them. The CDR3 extends over 13 amino acids. The CDR3 sequence: CASSFGQGAEAFF. The CDR3 nucleotides read TGTGCCAGCAGTTTCGGGCAGGGCGCTGAAGCTTTCTTT.

This clone was detected only a few times. The gene calls are TRBV18 and TRBJ1-1; D may be TRBD1 (5 bases). This CDR3 has 15 residues. With 3 bases removed from V and 0 bases from J, the gap between germline ends came to 11 bases. CDR1 and CDR2 (germline): KGHSH, LQKENI. The CDR3 DNA reads TGTGCCAGCTCACCCGGGGGGACGATGAACACTGAAGCTTTCTTT. It translates to CASSPGGTMNTEAFF.

The chain couples TRBV6-1 to TRBJ1-1; possibly TRBD1 for D (5 bases). Trimming removed 3 bases from V and 5 bases from J, with 10 bases in between. Germline V gives CDR1 MNHNS, CDR2 SASEGT. This CDR3 is 13 amino acids long. For the CDR3, the DNA is TGTGCCAGCAGTGATAGGGGCTGGACTGAAGCTTTCTTT. This codes for CASSDRGWTEAFF.

The chain recombines TRBV7-8 with TRBJ1-5; 8 bases align to TRBD1. CDR3 length: 17 residues. The trim removed 4 bases at V and 1 base at J, leaving 9 bases unmatched. Germline CDR1 and CDR2: SGHVS and FQNEAQ. Here the CDR3 reads CASSSGQGELSNQPQHF. In nucleotides, the CDR3 is TGTGCCAGCAGCTCCGGACAGGGTGAGCTGAGCAATCAGCCCCAGCATTTT.

The chain has TRBV5-1 and TRBJ2-7, with D unclear. Germline CDR1 is SGHRS and CDR2 is YFSETQ. V was trimmed by 0 bases and J by 0 bases, leaving 13 bases between them. This CDR3 is 16 amino acids long. CDR3 DNA: TGCGCCAGCAGCTTGGGTACCGGCCTGAACTCCTACGAGCAGTACTTC. Protein: CASSLGTGLNSYEQYF.

V is TRBV19 and J is TRBJ1-2, with D tentatively TRBD1 (5 bases). Per germline, CDR1 LNHDA and CDR2 SQIVND (reference sequence). Between the trimmed V and J ends, which lost 2 bases and 3 bases, there was a span of 7 bases. The length of the CDR3 is 13 residues. The CDR3 protein is CASSISGDYGYTF. CDR3 coding DNA: TGTGCCAGTAGTATATCGGGGGACTATGGCTACACCTTC.

V usage is TRBV11-3 and J usage is TRBJ1-3; D call uncertain. The CDR3 length is 15 residues. V gave up 1 base and J gave up 1 base, with 8 bases separating them. Germline-derived CDR1 and CDR2 are SGHNT and YENEEA. Here the CDR3 reads CASSLGPGSGNTIYF. For the CDR3, the DNA is TGTGCCAGCAGCTTAGGACCGGGTTCTGGAAACACCATATATTTT.

V and J are TRBV9 and TRBJ2-1; no clear D. The CDR3 is 13 amino acids. Germline V CDR1 and CDR2: SGDLS, YYNGEE. Trimming pared 1 base from V and 10 bases from J, leaving 12 bases between. The DNA of the CDR3 is TGTGCCAGCAGCGTAACCGGAGTAAGAGAGCAGTTCTTC. Translated, it gives CASSVTGVREQFF.

The V gene is TRBV19, the J gene TRBJ2-7, with 11 bases fitting TRBD2. The CDR3 is 14 amino acids. CDR1 and CDR2 from the germline V gene are LNHDA and SQIVND (reference sequence). Trimming cost V 4 bases and J 4 bases; bases outside gene matches: 3. DNA for the CDR3: TGTGCCAGTAGTACTAGCGGGGGGCTTTACGAGCAGTACTTC. The encoded protein is CASSTSGGLYEQYF.

V is TRBV7-3 and J is TRBJ1-6, with D unresolved. The germline V gene encodes CDR1 SGHTA and CDR2 FQGTGA. The ends were cut back, 3 bases at V and 6 bases at J, with 6 bases in the middle. There are 13 residues in the CDR3. In DNA form, the CDR3 reads TGTGCCAGCAGCTTCGGACCTAATTCACCCCTCCACTTT. Its protein product is CASSFGPNSPLHF.

The V gene is TRBV29-1, the J gene TRBJ2-7; D is possibly TRBD1 (6 bases). The CDR3 is made up of 15 amino acids. CDR1 and CDR2 from the germline V gene are SQVTM and ANQGSEA. V shed 1 base and J shed 4 bases, with 17 bases lying between them. The CDR3 DNA is TGCAGCGTTGAAGCTGCGGACAGCGCCAGTTACGAGCAGTACTTC. Encoded protein: CSVEAADSASYEQYF.

The gene calls are TRBV12-5 and TRBJ1-1, with D unresolved. The V gene's germline CDR1 is LGHNT and CDR2 FRNRAP. The V end lost 1 base, the J end lost 7 bases, and 10 bases lay between the germline ends. This CDR3 region has 13 residues. In nucleotides, the CDR3 is TGTGCTAGTGGTTTGGGCGGACTAAGTGAAGCTTTCTTT. It specifies CASGLGGLSEAFF. The full variable domain, rest sourced from reference TRBV12-5 and TRBJ1-1, is DARVTQTPRHKVTEMGQEVTMRCQPILGHNTVFWYRQTMMQGLELLAYFRNRAPLDDSGMPKDRFSAEMPDATLATLKIQPSEPRDSAVYFCASGLGGLSEAFFGQGTRLTVV.

This rearrangement joins TRBV6-5 to TRBJ1-3, with D hard to call. Germline V CDR1 and CDR2: MNHEY, SVGAGI. The CDR3 has 13 residues. The CDR3 coding sequence is TGTGGGTGTGGGCTTACCTCTGGAAACACCATATATTTT. This sequence encodes CGCGLTSGNTIYF.

V is TRBV18 and J is TRBJ1-6, with D unresolved. The V end was cut by 3 bases, the J end by 6 bases, with 12 bases between. CDR3 length equals 15 residues. Looked up from germline, CDR1 is KGHSH and CDR2 is LQKENI. In DNA form, the CDR3 reads TGTGCCAGCTCACCGGGATCGCCCCCTAATTCACCCCTCCACTTT. This encodes CASSPGSPPNSPLHF.

The V call is TRBV30, the J call TRBJ1-2; maybe TRBD1 (6 bases). V lost 0 bases and J lost 8, with 13 bases in between. The CDR3 totals 13 residues. From germline, CDR1 is GTSNPN and CDR2 SVGIG (reference sequence). CDR3 nucleotide sequence: TGTGCCTGGAGTGTACAGGGATTTAAGGGCTACACCTTC. Its translation: CAWSVQGFKGYTF.

The chain recombines TRBV12-3 or TRBV12-4 with TRBJ1-5; no firm D call. V was pared by 6 bases and J by 6 bases, with 12 bases between. The CDR3 consists of 13 residues. The CDR3 DNA follows: TGTGCCAGCAGCCCAGGATATAGTCAGCCCCAGCATTTT. It specifies CASSPGYSQPQHF.

Only one count was recorded for this clone. The V and J genes are TRBV3-1 (or the pseudogene TRBV3-2) and TRBJ1-1, with 8 nucleotides matching TRBD1. CDR1 and CDR2 from the germline V gene are LGHDT and YNNKEL (reference sequence). CDR3 size: 15 residues. Germline trimming cut 1 base from V and 7 bases from J; bases unmatched to any gene: 8. CDR3 sequence: CASSQGRQGASEAFF. Here the CDR3 DNA reads TGTGCCAGCAGCCAAGGTCGGCAGGGGGCCAGTGAAGCTTTCTTT.

The V call is TRBV4-3, the J call TRBJ2-7, with 10 bases identical to TRBD1. The CDR3 spans 14 residues. Germline loops: CDR1 LGHNA, CDR2 YSLEER. V lost 4 bases, J lost 3 bases, and 3 bases stayed unmatched. CDR3 bases: TGCGCCAGCAGCCCCCGGACAGGGGGCTACGAGCAGTACTTC. The encoded protein is CASSPRTGGYEQYF.

J is TRBJ1-6 and V is TRBV6-5; TRBD1 matches at 7 bases. Germline CDR1 and CDR2: MNHEY and SVGAGI. V shed 4 bases and J 3 bases; nucleotides not matched to a gene: 6. This CDR3 comprises 16 residues. In DNA, the CDR3 is TGTGCCAGCAGTTTTGGGACAGCAATCTATAATTCACCCCTCCACTTT. Translating gives CASSFGTAIYNSPLHF.

The table lists this clone with a count of one. The V gene is TRBV6-5, the J gene TRBJ1-4; D call uncertain. The germline V gene has CDR1 MNHEY and CDR2 SVGAGI. Deletions cut 3 bases from V and 3 bases from J, with 11 bases between. This CDR3 is built from 15 residues. CDR3 amino acids: CASSYGSRSNEKLFF. In nucleotides, the CDR3 is TGTGCCAGCAGTTATGGCTCTCGTTCTAATGAAAAACTGTTTTTT.

CDR3 nucleotides: TGCGCCAGCAGCCGTCGACAGGGCCCCGGGGAGCTGTTTTTT. The encoded protein is CASSRRQGPGELFF. The chain links TRBV4-1 to TRBJ2-2; 7 bases align to TRBD1. V gave up 4 bases and J gave up 6 bases; unmatched junction bases: 5. Germline lookup yields CDR1 MGHRA and CDR2 YSYEKL. The CDR3 has 14 amino acids.

This clone was picked up one time. The chain uses TRBV7-9 and TRBJ2-1, with 7 nucleotides matching TRBD1. Germline CDR1 is SEHNR and CDR2 is FQNEAQ (reference sequence). Unmatched junction bases numbered 12, after V lost 3 bases and J lost 7 bases. The CDR3 has 16 residues. CDR3 nucleotide sequence: TGTGCCAGCAGCTTCTCCCTAGCCCCAGGGGGAAATGAGCAGTTCTTC. This sequence encodes CASSFSLAPGGNEQFF.

The J gene is TRBJ1-2, the V gene TRBV19; D not certain. Trimming removed 7 bases from V and 6 bases from J, with 12 bases in between. The CDR3 totals 12 residues. Germline-derived CDR1 and CDR2 are LNHDA and SQIVND (reference sequence). Here the CDR3 DNA reads TGTGCCAGTACACGTAGCAGGCATGGCTACACCTTC. Translated, it gives CASTRSRHGYTF.

V gene TRBV5-1 combines with J gene TRBJ2-7; 8 bases align to TRBD2. This CDR3 region has 13 residues. Germline V gene data show CDR1 as SGHRS and CDR2 as YFSETQ. V lost 4 bases and J lost 6; bases outside the gene matches: 6. CDR3 in amino acids: CASSVGLVGEQYF. CDR3 DNA: TGCGCCAGCAGCGTGGGACTAGTTGGCGAGCAGTACTTC.

This clone was counted only a few times. The rearrangement links TRBV19 to TRBJ1-2, with a weak D call TRBD1 (5 bases). This CDR3 contains 15 residues. The ends were cut back, 4 bases at V and 4 bases at J, with 16 bases in the middle. The germline CDR1 and CDR2 sequences are LNHDA and SQIVND (reference sequence). The CDR3 coding sequence is TGTGCCAGTAGTAGAGGGGACGGCCAGGGCTATGGCTACACCTTC. This translates into CASSRGDGQGYGYTF.

The chain is built from TRBV6-1 and TRBJ2-7, with 9 bases identical to TRBD2. This CDR3 spans 15 amino acids. The J segment lost 0 bases and the V segment lost 3 bases, leaving 3 bases of the junction unmatched. CDR1 is MNHNS, CDR2 SASEGT, per germline. In DNA form, the CDR3 reads TGTGCCAGCAGTGATAGCGGGGGCCACTCCTACGAGCAGTACTTC. Translation: CASSDSGGHSYEQYF.